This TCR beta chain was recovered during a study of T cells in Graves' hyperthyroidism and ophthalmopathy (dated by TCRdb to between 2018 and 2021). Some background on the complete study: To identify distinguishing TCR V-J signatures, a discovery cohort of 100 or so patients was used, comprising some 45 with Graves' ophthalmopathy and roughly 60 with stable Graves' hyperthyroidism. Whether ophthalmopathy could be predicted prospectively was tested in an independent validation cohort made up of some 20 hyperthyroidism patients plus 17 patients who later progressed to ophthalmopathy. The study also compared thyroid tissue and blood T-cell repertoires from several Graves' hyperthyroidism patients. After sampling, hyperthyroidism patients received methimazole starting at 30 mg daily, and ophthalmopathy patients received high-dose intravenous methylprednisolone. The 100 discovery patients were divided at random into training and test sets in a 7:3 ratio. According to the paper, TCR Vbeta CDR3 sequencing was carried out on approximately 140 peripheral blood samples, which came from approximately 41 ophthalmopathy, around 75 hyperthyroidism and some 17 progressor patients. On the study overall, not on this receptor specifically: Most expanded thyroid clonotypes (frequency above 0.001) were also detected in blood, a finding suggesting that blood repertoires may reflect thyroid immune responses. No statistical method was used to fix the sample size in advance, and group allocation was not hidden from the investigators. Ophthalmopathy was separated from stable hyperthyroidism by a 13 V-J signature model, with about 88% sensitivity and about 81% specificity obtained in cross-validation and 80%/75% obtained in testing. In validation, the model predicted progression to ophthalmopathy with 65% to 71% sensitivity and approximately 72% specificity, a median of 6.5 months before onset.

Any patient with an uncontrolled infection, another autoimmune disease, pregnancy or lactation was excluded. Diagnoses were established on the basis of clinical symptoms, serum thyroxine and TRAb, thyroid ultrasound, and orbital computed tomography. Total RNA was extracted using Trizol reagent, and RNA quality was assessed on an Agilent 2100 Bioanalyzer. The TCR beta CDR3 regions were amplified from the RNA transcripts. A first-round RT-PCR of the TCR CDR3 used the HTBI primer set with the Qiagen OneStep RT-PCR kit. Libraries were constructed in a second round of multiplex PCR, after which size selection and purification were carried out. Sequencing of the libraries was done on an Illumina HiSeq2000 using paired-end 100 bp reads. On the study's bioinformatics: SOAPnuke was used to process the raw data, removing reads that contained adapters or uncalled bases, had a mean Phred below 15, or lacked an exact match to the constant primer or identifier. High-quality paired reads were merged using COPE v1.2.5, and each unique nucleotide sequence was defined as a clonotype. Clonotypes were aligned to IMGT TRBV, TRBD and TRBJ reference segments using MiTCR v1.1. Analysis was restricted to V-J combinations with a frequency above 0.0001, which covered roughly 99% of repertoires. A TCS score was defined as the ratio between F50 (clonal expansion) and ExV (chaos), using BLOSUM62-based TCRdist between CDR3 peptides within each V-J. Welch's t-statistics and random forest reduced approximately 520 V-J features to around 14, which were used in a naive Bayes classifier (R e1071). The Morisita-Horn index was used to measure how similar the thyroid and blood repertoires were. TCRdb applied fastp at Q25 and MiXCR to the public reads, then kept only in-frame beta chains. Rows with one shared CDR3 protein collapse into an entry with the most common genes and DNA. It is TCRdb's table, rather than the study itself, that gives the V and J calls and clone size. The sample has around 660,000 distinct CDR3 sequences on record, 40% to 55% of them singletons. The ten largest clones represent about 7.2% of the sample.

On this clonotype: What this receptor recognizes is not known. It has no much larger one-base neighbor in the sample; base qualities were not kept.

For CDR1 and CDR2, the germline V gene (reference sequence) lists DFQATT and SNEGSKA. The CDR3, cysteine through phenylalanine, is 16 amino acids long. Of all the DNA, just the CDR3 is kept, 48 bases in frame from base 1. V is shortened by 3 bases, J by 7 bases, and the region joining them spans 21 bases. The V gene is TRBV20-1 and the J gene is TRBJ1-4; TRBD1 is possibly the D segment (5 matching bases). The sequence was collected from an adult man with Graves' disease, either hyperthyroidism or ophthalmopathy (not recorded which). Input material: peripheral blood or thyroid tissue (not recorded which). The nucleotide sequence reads TGCAGTGCTAGCCAGTCAGGGCAGGGTATCGGTGAAAAACTGTTTTTT. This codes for CSASQSGQGIGEKLFF.